This TCR beta chain was recorded in a study of blood T cell repertoires in COVID-19. The protocol was immunoSEQ multiplex PCR, while the TCRdb copy is restricted to in-frame clones and leaves out a portion. The sample lists over 85,000 clones, roughly 90% occurring once. Germline V gives CDR1 MNHEY, CDR2 SMNVEV (reference sequence). This CDR3 spans 14 amino acids. Trimming pared 6 bases from V and 4 bases from J, leaving 15 bases between. The chain joins TRBV27 to TRBJ1-2; possible D gene TRBD1, 6 bases. The source of this sequence is a woman aged 50 to 60 with COVID-19, enrolled during active disease. Sequencing used peripheral blood. CDR3 nucleotides: TGTGCCAGCAGGGCAGGGGATGAGGGCTATGGCTACACCTTC. The encoded protein is CASRAGDEGYGYTF.